The clone carrying this TCR beta chain was recorded once. Its antigen is as yet unknown. The sample is drawn from a study of radiotherapy plus CTLA-4 blockade in lung cancer. This CDR3 is built from 18 residues. Germline V gene lookup returns CDR1 SGHRS and CDR2 YFSETQ. The V and J ends lost 0 bases and 0 bases, in that order; junction bases with no gene match: 9. The protocol was immunoSEQ multiplex PCR, while the TCRdb copy is restricted to in-frame clones and leaves out a portion. The sample holds tens of thousands of clones; over 70% are singletons and the top ten take more than 20%. Notes on the study in general: TCR clones from tumors expanded in blood after radiotherapy plus ipilimumab. Response, reportedly, was best predicted by interferon-beta along with early blood T cell clone dynamics.

The V gene is TRBV5-1, the J gene TRBJ2-4; 7 nucleotides line up with TRBD2. The sample in question was peripheral blood, obtained from a patient treated with radiotherapy plus ipilimumab. The receptor's source is a human donor with non-small cell lung cancer that progressed on radiotherapy plus ipilimumab. The CDR3 coding sequence is TGCGCCAGCAGCTTGGCCCTAGGGGCGGGGGTAGCCAAAAACATTCAGTACTTC. It is translated as CASSLALGAGVAKNIQYF.